This is a list of T cell receptor beta chains from one sample in a study of blood T cell repertoires in COVID-19. The protocol was immunoSEQ multiplex PCR, while the TCRdb copy is restricted to in-frame clones and leaves out a portion. Here the sample spans roughly 33,000 clones, over 90% being singletons. Sequencing was done on a sample of peripheral blood. These receptors all come from a human donor in a cohort sampled during active COVID-19. Both conserved end residues are part of each CDR3. The order of the fields is clone size, V gene, D gene, J gene, CDR3 protein, CDR3 DNA. The D gene is left open where the match is weak. Rows give clone size only sometimes, using once, few, many, or a class for an expanded clone.

once	TRBV19	.	TRBJ1-2	CASNHGGVGNGYTF	TGTGCCAGTAACCACGGGGGGGTTGGGAATGGCTACACCTTC
.	TRBV18	.	TRBJ1-2	CASSPPIGGAWAYGYTF	TGTGCCAGCTCACCACCCATCGGGGGGGCCTGGGCCTATGGCTACACCTTC
.	TRBV18	TRBD1	TRBJ1-1	CASSPLRGPNTEAFF	TGTGCCAGCTCACCACTCAGGGGGCCGAACACTGAAGCTTTCTTT
.	TRBV19	.	TRBJ1-3	CASRQGDSGSGNTIYF	TGTGCCAGTCGACAAGGGGACTCCGGCTCTGGAAACACCATATATTTT
.	TRBV28	.	TRBJ1-2	CASSSDLIDRHGYTF	TGTGCCAGCAGTTCGGACCTTATAGACAGGCATGGCTACACCTTC
.	TRBV7-9	.	TRBJ2-7	CASELTDAYEQYF	TGTGCCAGCGAGCTGACAGACGCCTACGAGCAGTACTTC
once	TRBV5-4	TRBD2	TRBJ2-5	CASSWLGGKETQYF	TGTGCCAGCAGCTGGCTCGGGGGGAAAGAGACCCAGTACTTC
once	TRBV27	TRBD2	TRBJ2-5	CASSFRREADWTQYF	TGTGCCAGCAGTTTTCGGCGGGAGGCCGATTGGACCCAGTACTTC
.	TRBV27	TRBD1	TRBJ1-1	CASSLTGGFEAFF	TGTGCCAGCAGTTTAACAGGGGGCTTTGAAGCTTTCTTT
.	TRBV6-5	.	TRBJ2-2	CASSYSRPTGELFF	TGTGCCAGCAGTTACTCGAGGCCTACCGGGGAGCTGTTTTTT
.	TRBV18	.	TRBJ2-7	CASSPPDNPYREQYF	TGTGCCAGCTCACCACCAGACAACCCCTATAGGGAGCAGTACTTC
.	TRBV19	TRBD1	TRBJ1-4	CASSMVGTGNDRDEKLFF	TGTGCCAGTAGTATGGTCGGGACAGGGAATGATCGTGATGAAAAACTGTTTTTT
.	TRBV4-1	.	TRBJ2-7	CASSQRQGNEQYF	TGCGCCAGCAGCCAACGGCAGGGGAACGAGCAGTACTTC
.	TRBV5-4	TRBD1	TRBJ2-5	CASSSWTGLETQYF	TGTGCCAGCAGCTCCTGGACAGGGTTGGAGACCCAGTACTTC
.	TRBV24-1	TRBD2	TRBJ2-1	CATSDPRPTSGNYNEQFF	TGTGCCACCAGTGATCCCCGGCCAACCAGCGGGAACTACAATGAGCAGTTCTTC
.	TRBV6-5	TRBD2	TRBJ2-2	CATASGRFAGELFF	TGTGCCACCGCGAGCGGGAGGTTCGCCGGGGAGCTGTTTTTT
.	TRBV4-1	TRBD2	TRBJ2-2	CASSQTGTSGYTGELFF	TGCGCCAGCAGCCAAACCGGGACTAGCGGTTACACCGGGGAGCTGTTTTTT
.	TRBV6-1	TRBD1	TRBJ1-4	CASSEWGTGRATNEKLFF	TGTGCCAGCAGTGAATGGGGGACAGGACGTGCAACTAATGAAAAACTGTTTTTT
.	TRBV28	.	TRBJ2-1	CASSPQGEQFF	TGTGCCAGCAGTCCACAGGGAGAGCAGTTCTTC
.	TRBV6-1	TRBD1	TRBJ1-4	CASSEGGQGGEKLFF	TGTGCCAGCAGTGAAGGGGGACAGGGGGGTGAAAAACTGTTTTTT
once	TRBV7-9	.	TRBJ1-6	CASSTQGPPNSPLHF	TGTGCCAGCTCTACCCAGGGTCCCCCTAATTCACCCCTCCACTTT
.	TRBV5-1	TRBD2	TRBJ2-5	CASSLGTSGSLGEETQYF	TGCGCCAGCAGCTTGGGGACTAGCGGGAGTCTGGGGGAGGAGACCCAGTACTTC
.	TRBV18	.	TRBJ2-7	CASSKSGLLYEQYF	TGTGCCAGCTCAAAGTCGGGACTTCTCTACGAGCAGTACTTC
.	TRBV4-1	TRBD2	TRBJ2-3	CASSQAGTSVTDTQYF	TGCGCCAGCAGCCAAGCCGGGACTAGCGTCACAGATACGCAGTATTTT
.	TRBV6-5	.	TRBJ2-7	CASTPLGLNSYEQYF	TGTGCCAGCACCCCCCTCGGGTTAAACTCCTACGAGCAGTACTTC
.	TRBV6-1	TRBD1	TRBJ1-6	CASSERGPAMSSYNSPLHF	TGTGCCAGCAGTGAAAGGGGGCCGGCGATGAGCTCCTATAATTCACCCCTCCACTTT
.	TRBV7-9	.	TRBJ2-7	CASSPLVGRGSSYEQYF	TGTGCCAGCAGCCCTCTCGTGGGCAGGGGATCATCCTACGAGCAGTACTTC
.	TRBV4-1	.	TRBJ1-1	CASSQQANTEAFF	TGCGCCAGCAGCCAACAGGCCAACACTGAAGCTTTCTTT
.	TRBV13	.	TRBJ1-1	CASTELNTEAFF	TGTGCCAGCACGGAGCTGAACACTGAAGCTTTCTTT
.	TRBV19	TRBD2	TRBJ2-3	CASSIQREVRSTDTQYF	TGTGCCAGTAGTATCCAGCGGGAGGTCCGTAGCACAGATACGCAGTATTTT
.	TRBV5-4	TRBD1	TRBJ2-4	CASSFKGQGMGDIQYF	TGTGCCAGCAGCTTCAAGGGACAGGGGATGGGAGACATTCAGTACTTC
.	TRBV18	.	TRBJ2-5	CASSPSSWQGYQETQYF	TGTGCCAGCTCACCATCGAGCTGGCAGGGGTATCAAGAGACCCAGTACTTC
.	TRBV5-4	.	TRBJ2-5	CASSLSAGLKETQYF	TGTGCCAGCAGCTTGAGTGCGGGGCTCAAAGAGACCCAGTACTTC
.	TRBV7-9	.	TRBJ1-1	CASSPGYLRGLNTEAFF	TGTGCCAGCAGCCCCGGCTATTTACGAGGATTGAACACTGAAGCTTTCTTT
once	TRBV27	TRBD2	TRBJ2-1	CASSLSSGGYNEQFF	TGTGCCAGCAGTTTATCGTCGGGAGGTTACAATGAGCAGTTCTTC
.	TRBV19	TRBD1	TRBJ1-2	CASSISATGNYGYTF	TGTGCCAGTAGTATTTCCGCGACAGGGAACTATGGCTACACCTTC
.	TRBV18	.	TRBJ2-7	CASSPQSGTSYEQYF	TGTGCCAGCTCACCACAGTCCGGGACATCCTACGAGCAGTACTTC
.	TRBV11-2	TRBD1	TRBJ2-5	CASSPRTGRQETQYF	TGTGCCAGCAGCCCCCGGACAGGCCGACAAGAGACCCAGTACTTC
.	TRBV15	.	TRBJ2-7	CATSRDAGSSYEQYF	TGTGCCACCAGCAGAGATGCAGGATCCTCCTACGAGCAGTACTTC
.	TRBV5-4	.	TRBJ1-4	CASSLAGGGTNEKLFF	TGTGCCAGCAGCTTGGCGGGGGGTGGAACTAATGAAAAACTGTTTTTT
.	TRBV5-6	.	TRBJ2-2	CASWSGYRGTGELFF	TGTGCCAGCTGGTCAGGGTACCGGGGGACCGGGGAGCTGTTTTTT
.	TRBV15	TRBD1	TRBJ1-1	CATSIDRGGTEAFF	TGTGCCACCAGCATCGACAGGGGGGGCACTGAAGCTTTCTTT
.	TRBV5-4	TRBD1	TRBJ1-1	CASSFRTGGITEAFF	TGTGCCAGCAGCTTTCGGACAGGGGGCATCACTGAAGCTTTCTTT
.	TRBV23-1	TRBD1	TRBJ2-7	CASSQRPGTGAHYEQYF	TGCGCCAGCAGTCAAAGGCCCGGGACAGGGGCTCACTACGAGCAGTACTTC
.	TRBV4-2	TRBD1	TRBJ2-7	CASSRQGNNEQYF	TGTGCCAGCAGCCGACAGGGGAATAACGAGCAGTACTTC
.	TRBV14	.	TRBJ1-1	CASSLYQGVEAFF	TGTGCCAGCAGCCTATATCAGGGTGTCGAGGCTTTCTTT
.	TRBV18	TRBD2	TRBJ2-3	CASSPTTSGGSTDTQYF	TGTGCCAGCTCGCCAACTACTAGCGGGGGTAGCACAGATACGCAGTATTTT
.	TRBV13	.	TRBJ2-1	CASSSRTGRYNEQFF	TGTGCCAGCAGCTCCAGGACTGGGAGGTACAATGAGCAGTTCTTC
.	TRBV27	.	TRBJ2-2	CASSSGTTGSGELFF	TGTGCCAGCAGTTCCGGGACGACAGGATCCGGGGAGCTGTTTTTT
.	TRBV5-1	.	TRBJ1-1	CASSLEPQDTEAFF	TGCGCCAGCAGCTTGGAGCCTCAAGACACTGAAGCTTTCTTT
.	TRBV5-1	TRBD1	TRBJ2-1	CASSPGDRDLNEQFF	TGCGCCAGCAGCCCGGGGGACAGGGACCTAAATGAGCAGTTCTTC
.	TRBV10-3	.	TRBJ2-1	CAISGENYNEQFF	TGTGCCATCAGTGGGGAGAATTACAATGAGCAGTTCTTC
.	TRBV28	.	TRBJ1-4	CASSFVTGLTNEKLFF	TGTGCCAGCAGTTTTGTAACGGGGTTAACTAATGAAAAACTGTTTTTT
.	TRBV19	TRBD1	TRBJ1-2	CASSIQATGESGYTF	TGTGCCAGTAGTATCCAAGCGACAGGGGAATCCGGCTACACCTTC
.	TRBV2	.	TRBJ1-4	CASAGGRGGKLFF	TGTGCCAGCGCTGGGGGAAGGGGAGGGAAACTGTTTTTT
.	TRBV28	TRBD1	TRBJ1-2	CASRAQQGYGGYTF	TGTGCCAGCAGGGCCCAACAGGGGTACGGGGGCTACACCTTC
.	TRBV5-5	.	TRBJ1-2	CASSLVAGTNYGYTF	TGTGCCAGCAGCTTGGTGGCAGGTACCAACTATGGCTACACCTTC
.	TRBV5-4	.	TRBJ2-1	CASSFLGPNNEQFF	TGTGCCAGCAGCTTTTTGGGGCCTAACAATGAGCAGTTCTTC
.	TRBV6-5	.	TRBJ1-2	CASSYSGRDGYTF	TGTGCCAGCAGTTACTCAGGGAGGGATGGCTACACCTTC
.	TRBV27	.	TRBJ2-4	CASILSGNIQYF	TGTGCCAGCATTTTGAGTGGAAACATTCAGTACTTC